This TCR beta chain was identified during a study of cytomegalovirus exposure and HLA in healthy donors. Study-wide results and caveats: Sequencing depth roughly uniform across donors was assumed in presence/absence analyses. The authors enumerated around 150 TCR beta chains as linked to cytomegalovirus.

Vbeta (60) and Jbeta (13) primers were used in the PCR. Sequenced by immunoSEQ multiplex PCR; TCRdb stores in-frame clones only, minus some. The sample has around 140,000 clones; around 66% are singletons. Note on this clone: Its antigen is unidentified.

Sequencing was done on a sample of PBMCs. This receptor was obtained from a woman aged 55-75 years in good health and CMV-seronegative.

The chain's CDR3 is CAIRMLGTSGRYEQYF. Written as DNA, the CDR3 is TGTGCCATCCGGATGCTCGGGACTAGCGGGAGGTACGAGCAGTACTTC. V usage is TRBV10-3 and J usage is TRBJ2-7; 15 nucleotides line up with TRBD2. The V gene end was trimmed by 8 bases and the J gene end by 4 bases; junction bases not matched to a gene: 9. The CDR3 covers 16 residues. Germline assignment: CDR1 ENHRY and CDR2 SYGVKD.